The 14 T cell receptor beta chains listed next were all sequenced from one sample in a study of OX40 agonist ivuxolimab in advanced cancers. Profiled with immunoSEQ multiplex PCR; TCRdb holds only in-frame clones, not every one. The sample has 60,000 to 75,000 clones, over 75% seen once; the top ten hold over 5%. Sequences were derived from CD4+ or CD8+ T cells sorted from blood, sampled in a trial of the OX40 agonist ivuxolimab. Receptors were obtained from an adult with an advanced solid tumor such as melanoma, head and neck, liver or kidney cancer.

The chain employs TRBV5-4 and TRBJ1-2, with D hard to call. Trimming pared 3 bases from V and 4 bases from J, leaving 10 bases between. CDR1 and CDR2 from the germline V gene are SGHNT and YYREEE (reference sequence). CDR3 length: 13 residues. CDR3 nucleotide sequence: TGTGCCAGCAGCTCTTACGTGGGCTATGGCTACACCTTC. Protein product: CASSSYVGYGYTF.

The chain links TRBV19 to TRBJ1-5; tentatively, D is TRBD1 (5 bases). Germline V gene lookup returns CDR1 LNHDA and CDR2 SQIVND (reference sequence). V dropped 6 bases and J dropped 2 bases, with 14 bases sitting between them. This CDR3 is built from 15 residues. Here the CDR3 DNA reads TGTGCCAGTAGCCGTGAGGGCAGGGGCAATCAGCCCCAGCATTTT. It specifies CASSREGRGNQPQHF.

There are a few counts of this clone. The J gene is TRBJ2-7, the V gene TRBV6-1; 12 nucleotides line up with TRBD2. J gave up 1 base and V 6 bases, and 1 base lay outside the gene matches. From germline, CDR1 is MNHNS and CDR2 SASEGT. This CDR3 is built from 14 residues. The CDR3 coding sequence is TGTGCCAGCAGGACTAGCGGGGGATCCTACGAGCAGTACTTC. Translation gives CASRTSGGSYEQYF.

This clone has only one observation. V and J are TRBV5-1 and TRBJ2-7, with 9 bases lining up with TRBD1. Germline CDR1 SGHRS, CDR2 YFSETQ. This CDR3 contains 14 residues. The trim removed 5 bases at V and 7 bases at J, leaving 10 bases unmatched. The CDR3 loop is CASSLQGAQGEQYF. The DNA of the CDR3 is TGCGCCAGCAGTTTACAGGGGGCTCAAGGAGAGCAGTACTTC.

The chain is built from TRBV18 and TRBJ1-2; 7 nucleotides align to TRBD1. This CDR3 region has 16 residues. Trimming removed 3 bases from V and 3 bases from J; junction bases left unmatched: 10. Per germline, CDR1 KGHSH and CDR2 LQKENI. The CDR3 reads CASSPQGQARHYGYTF. The CDR3 DNA reads TGTGCCAGCTCACCCCAAGGACAGGCCAGGCACTATGGCTACACCTTC.

The rearrangement uses TRBV5-1 and TRBJ2-2; D unclear. Trimming removed 4 bases from V and 0 bases from J, with 10 bases in between. Germline values: CDR1 SGHRS, CDR2 YFSETQ. The CDR3 has 15 residues. The CDR3 DNA reads as TGCGCCAGCAGCCCCTTGGCCGCGAACACCGGGGAGCTGTTTTTT. Translation gives CASSPLAANTGELFF.

The genes are TRBV21-1 and TRBJ2-1; TRBD2 was called by the table and not checked on the DNA. TRBV21-1 is tagged as a pseudogene. This CDR3 is 10 amino acids long. CDR3 sequence (DNA): TGTGCCTATTCCTACAATGAGCAGTTCTTC. Its translation is CAYSYNEQFF.

The chain recombines TRBV27 with TRBJ2-6; 10 bases match TRBD1. The CDR3 contains 17 residues. Germline-derived CDR1 and CDR2 are MNHEY and SMNVEV (reference sequence). V trimming: 8 bases; J trimming: 0 bases; junction bases outside the gene matches: 7. The DNA for the CDR3 is TGTGCCAGCTACGGATGGACAGGGGGCTCTGGGGCCAACGTCCTGACTTTC. This gives the protein CASYGWTGGSGANVLTF.

This chain joins TRBV11-2 and TRBJ2-3; D is ambiguous. The length of the CDR3 is 12 residues. V shed 4 bases and J shed 6 bases, with 8 bases lying between them. The germline gives CDR1 SGHAT, CDR2 FQNNGV. CDR3 residues: CASSSRMDTQYF. DNA for the CDR3: TGTGCCAGCAGCTCCCGGATGGATACGCAGTATTTT.

The chain couples TRBV4-2 to TRBJ2-5; D perhaps matches TRBD2 (6 bases). The V end lost 1 base, the J end lost 2 bases, and 11 bases lay between the germline ends. Looked up from germline, CDR1 is LGHNA and CDR2 is YNFKEQ. The length of the CDR3 is 15 residues. Written as DNA, the CDR3 is TGTGCCAGCAGCCAAGTAGCGGCGACTCAAGAGACCCAGTACTTC. Its translation is CASSQVAATQETQYF.

In nucleotides, the CDR3 is TGTGCCACCAAGAACGGCGGGACTATTTCCCCCGGAAACTACGAGCAGTACTTC. Its protein product is CATKNGGTISPGNYEQYF. The chain combines TRBV10-3 with TRBJ2-7, with TRBD2 matching 7 bases. From germline, CDR1 is ENHRY and CDR2 SYGVKD. CDR3 length equals 18 residues. The junction had 24 bases not matched to a gene; V was cut back by 10 bases and J by 3 bases.

This rearrangement joins TRBV19 to TRBJ1-2; TRBD1 matches 12 bases. V gave up 9 bases and J gave up 5 bases; unmatched junction bases: 13. The CDR3 has 16 residues. The germline V gene encodes CDR1 LNHDA and CDR2 SQIVND (reference sequence). The CDR3 is CASGIPGQGARYGYTF. As DNA, the CDR3 is TGTGCCAGCGGGATACCGGGACAGGGGGCTAGATATGGCTACACCTTC.

The chain is built from TRBV9 and TRBJ2-1; 7 bases map to TRBD1. Trimming at V came to 3 bases and at J to 3 bases, leaving 6 bases not matched to a gene. This CDR3 is built from 15 residues. In germline, CDR1 is SGDLS, CDR2 YYNGEE. The CDR3 sequence: CASSAQGDFYNEQFF. In DNA, the CDR3 is TGTGCCAGCAGCGCCCAGGGGGATTTCTACAATGAGCAGTTCTTC.

This clone was observed a handful of times. The V and J genes are TRBV14 and TRBJ2-7; 9 positions match TRBD1. Germline V gives CDR1 SGHDN, CDR2 FVKESK. This CDR3 is 16 amino acids long. The V segment lost 2 bases and the J segment 0 bases; nucleotides outside the gene matches: 5. CDR3 sequence: CASSQSRGQGSYEQYF. CDR3 bases: TGTGCCAGCAGCCAATCCAGGGGACAGGGCTCCTACGAGCAGTACTTC. The full variable domain, in which reference TRBV14 and TRBJ2-7 provide the parts outside the CDR3, is EAGVTQFPSHSVIEKGQTVTLRCDPISGHDNLYWYRRVMGKEIKFLLHFVKESKQDESGMPNNRFLAERTGGTYSTLKVQPAELEDSGVYFCASSQSRGQGSYEQYFGPGTRLTVT.